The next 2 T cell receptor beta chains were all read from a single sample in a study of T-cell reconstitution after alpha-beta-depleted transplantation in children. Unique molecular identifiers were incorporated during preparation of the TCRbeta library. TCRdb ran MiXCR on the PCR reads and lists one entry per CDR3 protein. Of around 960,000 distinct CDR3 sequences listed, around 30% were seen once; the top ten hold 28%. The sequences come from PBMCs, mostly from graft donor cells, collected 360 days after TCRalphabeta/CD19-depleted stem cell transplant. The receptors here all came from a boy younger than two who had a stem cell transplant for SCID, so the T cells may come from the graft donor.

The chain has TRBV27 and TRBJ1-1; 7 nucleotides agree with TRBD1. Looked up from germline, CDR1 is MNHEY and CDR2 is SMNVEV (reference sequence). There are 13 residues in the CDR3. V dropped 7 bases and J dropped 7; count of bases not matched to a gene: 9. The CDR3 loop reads CASITGDEGEAFF. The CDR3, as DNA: TGTGCCAGCATTACAGGGGACGAGGGTGAAGCTTTCTTT.

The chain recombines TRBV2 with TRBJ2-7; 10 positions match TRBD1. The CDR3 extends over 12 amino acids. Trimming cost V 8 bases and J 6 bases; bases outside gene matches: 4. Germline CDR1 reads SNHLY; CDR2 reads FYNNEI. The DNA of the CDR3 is TGTGCCAGCGGGACAGGGGTACGCGAGCAGTACTTC. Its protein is CASGTGVREQYF.